This T cell receptor (beta chain) was recovered during a study of cytomegalovirus exposure and HLA in healthy donors. Across the study: The roughly 110 validation repertoires used the same platform as the roughly 700 first-cohort repertoires (as reported by a later analysis).

Study-level points and caveats: Listed as cytomegalovirus-associated were over 150 TCR beta chains. Within the approximately 130 validation repertoires, first-cohort TCR clusters tended to co-occur, according to a later analysis. Generally TCR sequences proved uncommon, though certain public TCRs appeared in numerous donors.

Germline V gene lookup returns CDR1 LNHNV and CDR2 YYDKDF (reference sequence). The CDR3 contains 14 residues. J gave up 7 bases and V 5 bases, and 8 bases lay outside the gene matches. This clone was observed a single time. Its specificity is unknown. Using immunoSEQ multiplex PCR, the repertoire was profiled, and TCRdb retains in-frame clones only, with some absent. The sample holds more than 95,000 clones, 90% to 96% seen once. The clonotype was recovered from a man between 18 and 29 years old in good health and CMV-seronegative. The chain carries TRBV15 and TRBJ1-2; 9 bases are a match to TRBD1. Source material: PBMCs. As DNA, the CDR3 is TGTGCCACCAGCGGCCGACAGGGGGTGGGTGGCTACACCTTC. It is translated as CATSGRQGVGGYTF. The whole variable domain, filled in from reference TRBV15 and TRBJ1-2, reads DAMVIQNPRYQVTQFGKPVTLSCSQTLNHNVMYWYQQKSSQAPKLLFHYYDKDFNNEADTPDNFQSRRPNTSFCFLDIRSPGLGDTAMYLCATSGRQGVGGYTFGSGTRLTVV.